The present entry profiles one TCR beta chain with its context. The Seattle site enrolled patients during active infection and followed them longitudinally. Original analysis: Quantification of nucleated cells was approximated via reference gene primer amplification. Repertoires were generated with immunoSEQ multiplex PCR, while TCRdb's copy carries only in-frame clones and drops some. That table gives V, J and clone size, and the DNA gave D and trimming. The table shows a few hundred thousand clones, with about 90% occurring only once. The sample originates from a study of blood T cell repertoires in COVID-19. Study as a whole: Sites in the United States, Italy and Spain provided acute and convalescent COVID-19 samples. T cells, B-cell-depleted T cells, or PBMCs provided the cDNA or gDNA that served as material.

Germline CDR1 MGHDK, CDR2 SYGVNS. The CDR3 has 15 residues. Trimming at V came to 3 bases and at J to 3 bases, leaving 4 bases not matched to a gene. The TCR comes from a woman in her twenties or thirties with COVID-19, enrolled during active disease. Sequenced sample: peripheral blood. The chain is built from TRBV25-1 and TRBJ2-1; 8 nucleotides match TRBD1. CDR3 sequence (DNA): TGTGCCAGCAGTGACATGGACAGGGACTACAATGAGCAGTTCTTC. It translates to CASSDMDRDYNEQFF. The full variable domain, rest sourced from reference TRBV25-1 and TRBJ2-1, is EADIYQTPRYLVIGTGKKITLECSQTMGHDKMYWYQQDPGMELHLIHYSYGVNSTEKGDLSSESTVSRIRTEHFPLTLESARPSHTSQYLCASSDMDRDYNEQFFGPGTRLTVL.